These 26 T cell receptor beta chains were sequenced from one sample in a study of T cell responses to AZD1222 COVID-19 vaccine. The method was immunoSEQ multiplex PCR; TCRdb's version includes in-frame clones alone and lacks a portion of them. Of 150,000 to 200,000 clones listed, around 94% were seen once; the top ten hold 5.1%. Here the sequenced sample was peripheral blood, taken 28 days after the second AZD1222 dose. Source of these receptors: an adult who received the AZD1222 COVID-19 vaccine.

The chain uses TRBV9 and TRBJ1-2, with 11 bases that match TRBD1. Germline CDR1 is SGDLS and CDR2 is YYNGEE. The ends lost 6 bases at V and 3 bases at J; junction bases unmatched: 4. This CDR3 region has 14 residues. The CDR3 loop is CASTEGQGDYGYTF. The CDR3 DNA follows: TGTGCCAGCACCGAGGGACAGGGGGACTATGGCTACACCTTC. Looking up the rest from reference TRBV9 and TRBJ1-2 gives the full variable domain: DSGVTQTPKHLITATGQRVTLRCSPRSGDLSVYWYQQSLDQGLQFLIQYYNGEERAKGNILERFSAQQFPDLHSELNLSSLELGDSALYFCASTEGQGDYGYTFGSGTRLTVV.

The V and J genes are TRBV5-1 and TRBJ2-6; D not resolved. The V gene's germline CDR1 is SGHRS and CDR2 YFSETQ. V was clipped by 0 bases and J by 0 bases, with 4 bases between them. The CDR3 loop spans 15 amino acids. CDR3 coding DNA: TGCGCCAGCAGCTTGGGGAGCTCTGGGGCCAACGTCCTGACTTTC. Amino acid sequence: CASSLGSSGANVLTF.

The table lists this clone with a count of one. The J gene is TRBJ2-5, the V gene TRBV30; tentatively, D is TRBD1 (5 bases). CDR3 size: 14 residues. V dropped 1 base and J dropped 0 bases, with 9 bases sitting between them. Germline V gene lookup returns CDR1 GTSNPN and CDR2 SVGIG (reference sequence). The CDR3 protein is CAWSGQGYQETQYF. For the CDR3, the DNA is TGTGCCTGGAGTGGGCAGGGTTACCAAGAGACCCAGTACTTC.

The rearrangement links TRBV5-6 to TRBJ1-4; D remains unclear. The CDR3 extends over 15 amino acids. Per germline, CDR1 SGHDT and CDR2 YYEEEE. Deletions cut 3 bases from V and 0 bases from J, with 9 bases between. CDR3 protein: CASSSSVATNEKLFF. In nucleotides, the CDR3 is TGTGCCAGCAGCTCCAGTGTTGCAACTAATGAAAAACTGTTTTTT.

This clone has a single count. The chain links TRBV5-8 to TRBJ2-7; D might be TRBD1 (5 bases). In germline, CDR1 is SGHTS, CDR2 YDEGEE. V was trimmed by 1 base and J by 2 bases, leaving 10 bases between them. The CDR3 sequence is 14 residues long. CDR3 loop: CASSLQGEPYEQYF. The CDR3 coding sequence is TGTGCCAGCAGCTTGCAGGGCGAACCCTACGAGCAGTACTTC.

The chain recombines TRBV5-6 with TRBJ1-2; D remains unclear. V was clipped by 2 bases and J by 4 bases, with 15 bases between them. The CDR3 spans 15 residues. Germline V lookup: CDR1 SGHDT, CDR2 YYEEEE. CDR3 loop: CASSFGPSGGYGYTF. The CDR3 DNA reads TGTGCCAGCAGCTTTGGGCCTTCCGGCGGCTATGGCTACACCTTC.

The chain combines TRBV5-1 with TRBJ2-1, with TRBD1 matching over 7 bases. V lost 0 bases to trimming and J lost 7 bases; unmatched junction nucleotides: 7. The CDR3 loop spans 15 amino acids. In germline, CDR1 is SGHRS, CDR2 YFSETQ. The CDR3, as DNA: TGCGCCAGCAGCTTGGGGACAGGTGCTCGGAATGAGCAGTTCTTC. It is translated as CASSLGTGARNEQFF.

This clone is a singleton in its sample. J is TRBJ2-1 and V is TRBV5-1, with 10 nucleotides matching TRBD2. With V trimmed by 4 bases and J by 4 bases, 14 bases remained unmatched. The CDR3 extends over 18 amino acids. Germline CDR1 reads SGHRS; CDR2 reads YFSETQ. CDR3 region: CASSRTSGADLIYNEQFF. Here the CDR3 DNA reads TGCGCCAGCAGCAGGACTAGCGGTGCCGACTTAATTTACAATGAGCAGTTCTTC.

CDR3 DNA: TGTGCCAGCATGAAGACGGTTGTGAACACTGAAGCTTTCTTT. Encoded protein: CASMKTVVNTEAFF. The V call is TRBV2, the J call TRBJ1-1; D call uncertain. Germline lookup yields CDR1 SNHLY and CDR2 FYNNEI. The CDR3 has 14 residues. V was trimmed by 7 bases and J by 0 bases, leaving 12 bases between them. The whole variable domain, filled in from reference TRBV2 and TRBJ1-1, reads EPEVTQTPSHQVTQMGQEVILRCVPISNHLYFYWYRQILGQKVEFLVSFYNNEISEKSEIFDDQFSVERPDGSNFTLKIRSTKLEDSAMYFCASMKTVVNTEAFFGQGTRLTVV.

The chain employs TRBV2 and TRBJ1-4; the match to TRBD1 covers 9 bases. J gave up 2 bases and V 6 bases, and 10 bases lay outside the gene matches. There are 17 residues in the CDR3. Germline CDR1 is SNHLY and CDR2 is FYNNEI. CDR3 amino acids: CASRDPGQGWTNEKLFF. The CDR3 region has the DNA TGTGCCAGCAGGGACCCGGGACAGGGTTGGACTAATGAAAAACTGTTTTTT.

The CDR3, as DNA: TGTGCCAGCAGCCAGGACAGTTATGGCTACACCTTC. Its protein product is CASSQDSYGYTF. The V gene is TRBV6-6, the J gene TRBJ1-2; tentatively, D is TRBD1 (6 bases). Germline V gives CDR1 MNHNY, CDR2 SVGAGI (reference sequence). V was shortened by 6 bases and J by 5 bases, with 10 bases between the two germline ends. The CDR3 contains 12 residues.

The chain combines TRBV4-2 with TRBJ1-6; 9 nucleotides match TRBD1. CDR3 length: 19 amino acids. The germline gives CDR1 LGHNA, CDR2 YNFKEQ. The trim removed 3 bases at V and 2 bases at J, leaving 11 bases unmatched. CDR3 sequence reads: CASSHPGQGPMTYNSPLHF. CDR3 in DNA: TGTGCCAGCAGCCATCCGGGACAGGGCCCTATGACCTATAATTCACCCCTCCACTTT.

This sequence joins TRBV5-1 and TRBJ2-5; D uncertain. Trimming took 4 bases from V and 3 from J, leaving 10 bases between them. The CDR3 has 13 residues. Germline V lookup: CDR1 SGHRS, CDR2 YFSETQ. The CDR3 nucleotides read TGCGCCAGCAGCACACTCCCCGAAGAGACCCAGTACTTC. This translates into CASSTLPEETQYF.

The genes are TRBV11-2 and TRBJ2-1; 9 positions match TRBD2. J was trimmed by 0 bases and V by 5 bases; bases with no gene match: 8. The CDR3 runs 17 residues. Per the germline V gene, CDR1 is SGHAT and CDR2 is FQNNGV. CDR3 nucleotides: TGTGCCAGCAGCCAAAAGGGACTAGCTAGCTCCTACAATGAGCAGTTCTTC. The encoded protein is CASSQKGLASSYNEQFF. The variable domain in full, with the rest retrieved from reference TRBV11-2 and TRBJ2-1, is EAGVAQSPRYKIIEKRQSVAFWCNPISGHATLYWYQQILGQGPKLLIQFQNNGVVDDSQLPKDRFSAERLKGVDSTLKIQPAKLEDSAVYLCASSQKGLASSYNEQFFGPGTRLTVL.

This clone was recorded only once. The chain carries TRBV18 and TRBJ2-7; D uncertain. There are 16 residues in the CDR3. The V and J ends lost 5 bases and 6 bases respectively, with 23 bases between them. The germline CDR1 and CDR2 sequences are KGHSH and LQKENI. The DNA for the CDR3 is TGTGCCAGCTCAACCACAGCTCTGGGCACAGTAGGCGAGCAGTACTTC. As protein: CASSTTALGTVGEQYF.

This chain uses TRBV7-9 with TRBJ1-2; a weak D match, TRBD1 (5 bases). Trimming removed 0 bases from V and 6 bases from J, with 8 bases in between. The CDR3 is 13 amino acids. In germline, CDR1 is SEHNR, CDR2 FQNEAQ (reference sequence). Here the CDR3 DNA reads TGTGCCAGCAGCTTAGCAGGGGCGGATGGCTACACCTTC. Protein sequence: CASSLAGADGYTF.

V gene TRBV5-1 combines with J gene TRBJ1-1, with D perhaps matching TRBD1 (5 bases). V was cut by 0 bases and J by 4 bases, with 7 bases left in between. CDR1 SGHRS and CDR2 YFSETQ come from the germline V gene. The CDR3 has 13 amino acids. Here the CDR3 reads CASSLEGLTEAFF. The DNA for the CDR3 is TGCGCCAGCAGCTTGGAGGGGCTCACTGAAGCTTTCTTT. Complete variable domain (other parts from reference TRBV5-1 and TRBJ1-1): KAGVTQTPRYLIKTRGQQVTLSCSPISGHRSVSWYQQTPGQGLQFLFEYFSETQRNKGNFPGRFSGRQFSNSRSEMNVSTLELGDSALYLCASSLEGLTEAFFGQGTRLTVV.

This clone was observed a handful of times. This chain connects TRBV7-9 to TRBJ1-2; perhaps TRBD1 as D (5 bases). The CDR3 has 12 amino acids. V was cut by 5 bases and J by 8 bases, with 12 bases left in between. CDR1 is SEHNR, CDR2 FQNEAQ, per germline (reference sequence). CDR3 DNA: TGTGCCAGCAGCCCCCAGGGTAGGGGCTACACCTTC. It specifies CASSPQGRGYTF.

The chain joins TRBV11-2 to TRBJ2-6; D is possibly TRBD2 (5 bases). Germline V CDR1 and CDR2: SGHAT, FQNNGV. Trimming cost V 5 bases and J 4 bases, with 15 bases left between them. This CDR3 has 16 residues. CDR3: CASSHSGRGGANVLTF. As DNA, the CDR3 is TGTGCCAGCAGCCACAGCGGACGAGGAGGGGCCAACGTCCTGACTTTC.

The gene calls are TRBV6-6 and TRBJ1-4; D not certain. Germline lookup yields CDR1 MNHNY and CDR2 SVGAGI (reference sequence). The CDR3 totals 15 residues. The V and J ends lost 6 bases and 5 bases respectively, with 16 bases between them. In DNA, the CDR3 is TGTGCCAGCAGACACCGACTAGACCAAAATGAAAAACTGTTTTTT. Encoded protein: CASRHRLDQNEKLFF.

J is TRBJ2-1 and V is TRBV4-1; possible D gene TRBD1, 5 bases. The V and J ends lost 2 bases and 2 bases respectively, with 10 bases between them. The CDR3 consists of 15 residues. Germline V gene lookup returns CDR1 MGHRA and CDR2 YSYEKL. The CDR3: CASSQSAGTYNEQFF. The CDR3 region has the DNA TGCGCCAGCAGCCAATCGGCAGGGACCTACAATGAGCAGTTCTTC.

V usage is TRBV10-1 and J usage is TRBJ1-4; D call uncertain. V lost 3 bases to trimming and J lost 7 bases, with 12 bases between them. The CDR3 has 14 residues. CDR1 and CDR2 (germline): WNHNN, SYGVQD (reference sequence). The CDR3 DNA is TGCGCCAGCAGTGACGGAGGGATGGGTGAAAAACTGTTTTTT. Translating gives CASSDGGMGEKLFF.

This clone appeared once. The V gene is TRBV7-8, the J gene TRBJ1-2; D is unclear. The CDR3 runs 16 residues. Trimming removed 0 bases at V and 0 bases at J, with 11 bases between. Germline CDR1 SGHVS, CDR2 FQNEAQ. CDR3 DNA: TGTGCCAGCAGCTTAGCCCCAGGTTTCCCTAACTATGGCTACACCTTC. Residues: CASSLAPGFPNYGYTF.

The CDR3 region has the DNA TGTGCCAGCAGTTACTCGGGACGTAATGGCGGCGAGCAGTACTTC. This translates into CASSYSGRNGGEQYF. The V call is TRBV6-2 or TRBV6-3, the J call TRBJ2-7; D may be TRBD1 or TRBD2 (5 bases each). V dropped 0 bases and J dropped 6 bases, with 15 bases sitting between them. Germline CDR1 and CDR2: MNHEY and SVGEGT. The CDR3 sequence is 15 residues long.

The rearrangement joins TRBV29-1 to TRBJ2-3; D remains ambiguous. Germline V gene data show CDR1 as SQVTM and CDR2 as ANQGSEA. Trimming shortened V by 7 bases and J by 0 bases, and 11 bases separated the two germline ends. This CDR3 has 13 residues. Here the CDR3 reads CSGAYTSTDTQYF. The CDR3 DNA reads TGCAGCGGGGCGTATACTAGCACAGATACGCAGTATTTT.

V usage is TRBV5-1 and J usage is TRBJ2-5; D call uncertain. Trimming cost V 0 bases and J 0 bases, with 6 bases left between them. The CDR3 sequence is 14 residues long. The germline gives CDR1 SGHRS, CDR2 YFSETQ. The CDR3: CASSLGQNQETQYF. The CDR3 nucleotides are TGCGCCAGCAGCTTGGGCCAGAACCAAGAGACCCAGTACTTC.